This TCR beta chain was sequenced during a study of OX40 agonist ivuxolimab in advanced cancers. Libraries were prepared by immunoSEQ multiplex PCR; TCRdb keeps only in-frame clonotypes and omits some of them. Here the sample spans tens of thousands of clones, roughly 84% being singletons. The table lists this clone with a few counts. The starting material was CD4+ or CD8+ T cells sorted from blood, obtained in a trial of the OX40 agonist ivuxolimab. The receptor was derived from an adult with an advanced solid tumor such as melanoma, head and neck, liver or kidney cancer.

CDR3 sequence: CATSGTAHEQYF. The DNA of the CDR3 is TGTGCCACCTCCGGGACAGCCCACGAGCAGTACTTC. The chain combines TRBV11-1 with TRBJ2-7; the match to TRBD1 covers 7 bases. V shed 10 bases and J 5 bases; nucleotides not matched to a gene: 8. The CDR3 consists of 12 residues. Looked up from germline, CDR1 is SGHAT and CDR2 is FQDESV (reference sequence).